This entry is about one T cell receptor beta chain. The data belong to a study of blood T cell repertoires in COVID-19. Only in-frame clones appear in the TCRdb table, and some are missing; sequencing was by immunoSEQ multiplex PCR. This table holds 250,000 or so clones, 85% to 90% found once. There are 13 residues in the CDR3. The germline CDR1 and CDR2 sequences are KGHSH and LQKENI. V trimming: 3 bases; J trimming: 6 bases; junction bases outside the gene matches: 2. The sequence was collected from a woman under 40 with acute COVID-19. Sequencing was performed on PBMCs or T cells enriched from blood (not recorded which). V is TRBV18 and J is TRBJ1-2, with 9 positions matching TRBD1. CDR3 nucleotides: TGTGCCAGCTCACCTACAGGGGGCGATGGCTACACCTTC. Protein sequence: CASSPTGGDGYTF. Supplemented by reference TRBV18 and TRBJ1-2, the full variable domain reads NAGVMQNPRHLVRRRGQEARLRCSPMKGHSHVYWYRQLPEEGLKFMVYLQKENIIDESGMPKERFSAEFPKEGPSILRIQQVVRGDSAAYFCASSPTGGDGYTFGSGTRLTVV.